This T cell receptor (beta chain) was identified in a study of beta chain features in type 1 diabetes. This clone was counted only a few times. The antigen is not known. Study-level points and caveats: In comparison with healthy donors, patients had naive, central memory and Treg TCRB repertoires that appeared more similar. Shortening that was moderate but significant affected the TCRB CDR3s of Type 1 diabetes patients in all four CD4+ subsets. Because the template was cDNA, high-expressing cells might be over-represented.

CD4+ naive, central memory, regulatory and stem cell-like memory cells were sorted via CD45RO/CCR7/CD25/CD127/CD95/CD27. J was trimmed by 4 bases and V by 6 bases; bases with no gene match: 8. This CDR3 spans 14 amino acids. Germline V gene data show CDR1 as KGHSH and CDR2 as LQKENI. The whole isolated RNA underwent reverse transcription, so sequencing captured expressed TCRB transcripts. Some 3.4 million reads were obtained on average from naive, central memory and regulatory T cell samples. Here immunoSEQ multiplex PCR was the method, and the copy in TCRdb shows in-frame clones only, minus some. The table has around 70,000 clones, about 48% seen once; the top ten hold about 0.7%.

The rearrangement uses TRBV18 and TRBJ2-7; 8 bases match TRBD1. Material for sequencing was central memory CD4+ T cells from blood. The receptor's source is a man aged 25-40 years with type 1 diabetes. The CDR3 DNA is TGTGCCAGCTCGCTTCCGGGACAGGTATACGAGCAGTACTTC. Protein: CASSLPGQVYEQYF.